This T cell receptor (beta chain) was documented in a study of blood T cell repertoires in COVID-19. As for the study in general: Sites across the United States, Italy and Spain contributed samples from acute and convalescent COVID-19. The cDNA or gDNA used as material had been derived from T cells, B-cell-depleted T cells, or PBMCs.

In the original processing: Reference gene primer amplification in the assay estimated nucleated cell counts. The method was immunoSEQ multiplex PCR; TCRdb's version includes in-frame clones alone and lacks a portion of them. V and J calls and clone size are as listed in that table; D and trimming were resolved from the DNA. This sample has some 130,000 clones; 70% to 85% occur once, and the top ten carry approximately 17%. V gave up 4 bases and J gave up 8 bases, with 16 bases separating them. Germline V gene lookup returns CDR1 SGHTS and CDR2 YDEGEE. The CDR3 is made up of 15 amino acids. The sequencing input was peripheral blood. The chain couples TRBV5-8 to TRBJ1-6; TRBD1 might be the D (5 bases). The sequence was collected from a woman of 80 years or more with acute or convalescent COVID-19. The CDR3 region has the DNA TGTGCCAGCAGCATAGGGACGTCGGGGGATTCACCCCTCCACTTT. Protein: CASSIGTSGDSPLHF.